A single sample is the source of the 2 T cell receptor beta chains below, sequenced in a study of T cell changes during pregnancy in multiple sclerosis (dated by TCRdb to between 2018 and 2021). Preparation of the library involved the immunoSEQ multiplex PCR assay. TCRdb obtained this table from immuneACCESS and retained in-frame rearrangements with V and J assigned. These tables miss some clones; where compared with another copy, unresolved V genes account for less than half of the shortfall, and the remainder is unexplained. The sample yields approximately 50,000 clones; about 91% were counted once. Clones ranked in the top ten supply 10% to 13% of the sample. Here the sequenced sample was CD8+ T cells from peripheral blood mononuclear cells, taken after pregnancy. These receptors came from a female donor with multiple sclerosis, enrolled in a pregnancy study.

V usage is TRBV11-2 and J usage is TRBJ2-7; 9 nucleotides match TRBD1. CDR1 and CDR2 from the germline V gene are SGHAT and FQNNGV. V was pared by 3 bases and J by 5 bases, with 8 bases of the junction left unmatched. The CDR3 is 15 amino acids. CDR3 DNA: TGTGCCAGCAGCTTGACGCCCGGGACAGGGAACGAGCAGTACTTC. Amino acid sequence: CASSLTPGTGNEQYF. Looking up the rest from reference TRBV11-2 and TRBJ2-7 gives the full variable domain: EAGVAQSPRYKIIEKRQSVAFWCNPISGHATLYWYQQILGQGPKLLIQFQNNGVVDDSQLPKDRFSAERLKGVDSTLKIQPAKLEDSAVYLCASSLTPGTGNEQYFGPGTRLTVT.

The rearrangement links TRBV27 to TRBJ2-2, with 7 positions matching TRBD1. With V trimmed by 4 bases and J by 6 bases, 5 bases remained unmatched. CDR3 size: 14 residues. Per the germline V gene, CDR1 is MNHEY and CDR2 is SMNVEV (reference sequence). CDR3 nucleotides: TGTGCCAGCAGTTCCGGGACAGCCTCCGGGGAGCTGTTTTTT. Translated, it gives CASSSGTASGELFF.